Presented here are 18 T cell receptor beta chains from one specimen sequenced in a study of T cell changes during pregnancy in multiple sclerosis. Sequencing was performed with immunoSEQ multiplex PCR; in TCRdb, only in-frame clones are kept and a portion is missing. The sample contains approximately 41,000 clones, roughly 92% of which appear only once. The specimen was CD4+ T cells from peripheral blood mononuclear cells, collected in the first trimester of pregnancy. These receptors were collected from a female donor with multiple sclerosis, enrolled in a pregnancy study.

The chain links TRBV5-1 to TRBJ2-7; 14 positions agree with TRBD2. The V segment lost 4 bases and the J segment 2 bases; nucleotides outside the gene matches: 5. Germline V gene data show CDR1 as SGHRS and CDR2 as YFSETQ. There are 16 residues in the CDR3. CDR3 sequence (DNA): TGCGCCAGCAGCAGGGGGACTAGCGGGAGAACCTACGAGCAGTACTTC. Translation: CASSRGTSGRTYEQYF.

V usage is TRBV28 and J usage is TRBJ2-3; 10 bases line up with TRBD2. The CDR3 contains 15 residues. Germline CDR1 is MDHEN and CDR2 is SYDVKM. The trim removed 4 bases at V and 7 bases at J, leaving 8 bases unmatched. The CDR3 region has the DNA TGTGCCAGCAGTTCCCCGACTAGCGGGCGTAATACGCAGTATTTT. This sequence encodes CASSSPTSGRNTQYF.

The chain employs TRBV28 and TRBJ2-1, with D unresolved. The CDR3 runs 11 residues. V dropped 2 bases and J dropped 13 bases, with 9 bases sitting between them. Germline loops: CDR1 MDHEN, CDR2 SYDVKM. CDR3 DNA sequence: TGTGCCAGCAGTTTAGGGCAGCTTCAGTTCTTC. It translates to CASSLGQLQFF.

This sequence joins TRBV2 and TRBJ1-2; 7 nucleotides line up with TRBD1. The CDR3 length is 16 residues. Trimming at V came to 7 bases and at J to 4 bases, leaving 15 bases not matched to a gene. Germline CDR1 SNHLY, CDR2 FYNNEI. The CDR3 spells CASTTFRGAGGYGYTF. CDR3 nucleotide sequence: TGTGCCAGCACCACCTTCCGAGGGGCAGGGGGCTATGGCTACACCTTC.

The J gene is TRBJ2-1, the V gene TRBV29-1; TRBD2 matches 9 bases. The CDR3 extends over 14 amino acids. Trimming cost V 7 bases and J 4 bases; bases outside gene matches: 8. The germline V gene encodes CDR1 SQVTM and CDR2 ANQGSEA. The CDR3, as DNA: TGCAGCGCCCAAGGACTAGCGAAGTACAATGAGCAGTTCTTC. As protein: CSAQGLAKYNEQFF.

This chain joins TRBV5-4 and TRBJ2-7; 11 bases line up with TRBD2. CDR1 is SGHNT and CDR2 is YYREEE in the germline V gene (reference sequence). The CDR3 spans 18 residues. The V segment lost 5 bases and the J segment 5 bases; nucleotides outside the gene matches: 18. CDR3 amino acids: CASRTLAGGPPKANEQYF. CDR3 nucleotide sequence: TGTGCCAGCAGAACCTTAGCGGGAGGGCCCCCCAAAGCTAACGAGCAGTACTTC. Full variable domain (outside the CDR3, taken from reference TRBV5-4 and TRBJ2-7): ETGVTQSPTHLIKTRGQQVTLRCSSQSGHNTVSWYQQALGQGPQFIFQYYREEENGRGNFPPRFSGLQFPNYSSELNVNALELDDSALYLCASRTLAGGPPKANEQYFGPGTRLTVT.

The chain combines TRBV20-1 with TRBJ2-1, with D maybe TRBD2 (5 bases). The CDR3 sequence is 11 residues long. Per the germline V gene, CDR1 is DFQATT and CDR2 is SNEGSKA (reference sequence). Trimming pared 3 bases from V and 8 bases from J, leaving 8 bases between. CDR3 in amino acids: CSARDSHEQFF. The CDR3 DNA is TGCAGTGCTAGGGACTCCCATGAGCAGTTCTTC.

The chain combines TRBV6-4 with TRBJ1-3; TRBD1 matches at 9 bases. The germline gives CDR1 MRHNA, CDR2 SNTAGT. The V and J ends lost 0 bases and 0 bases, in that order; junction bases with no gene match: 3. This CDR3 spans 17 amino acids. As DNA, the CDR3 is TGTGCCAGCAGTGACTCGCACAGGGGGCTCTCTGGAAACACCATATATTTT. Its protein is CASSDSHRGLSGNTIYF.

This chain uses TRBV5-1 with TRBJ2-1, with 11 bases fitting TRBD2. V dropped 0 bases and J dropped 9; count of bases not matched to a gene: 2. Germline values: CDR1 SGHRS, CDR2 YFSETQ. CDR3 length: 14 amino acids. CDR3 bases: TGCGCCAGCAGCTTGGCGACTAGCGGGGTTGAGCAGTTCTTC. The encoded protein is CASSLATSGVEQFF. Complete variable domain (other parts from reference TRBV5-1 and TRBJ2-1): KAGVTQTPRYLIKTRGQQVTLSCSPISGHRSVSWYQQTPGQGLQFLFEYFSETQRNKGNFPGRFSGRQFSNSRSEMNVSTLELGDSALYLCASSLATSGVEQFFGPGTRLTVL.

The rearrangement joins TRBV10-3 to TRBJ2-7; weak D call: TRBD1 (6 bases). Germline loops: CDR1 ENHRY, CDR2 SYGVKD. The CDR3 runs 13 residues. Trimming removed 8 bases at V and 5 bases at J, with 16 bases between. The CDR3 protein is CAIAGAGVDEQYF. The DNA of the CDR3 is TGTGCCATCGCAGGGGCAGGAGTCGACGAGCAGTACTTC.

This chain joins TRBV6-1 and TRBJ2-7; weak D call: TRBD1 (6 bases). The CDR3 has 12 residues. With 7 bases removed from V and 3 bases from J, the gap between germline ends came to 10 bases. In germline, CDR1 is MNHNS, CDR2 SASEGT. This CDR3 reads CASTGQSYEQYF. Written as DNA, the CDR3 is TGTGCCAGCACTGGACAGAGCTACGAGCAGTACTTC.

The gene calls are TRBV14 and TRBJ1-1; D is undetermined. The CDR3 consists of 16 residues. The ends were cut back, 1 base at V and 4 bases at J, with 16 bases in the middle. Germline values: CDR1 SGHDN, CDR2 FVKESK. The CDR3 loop is CASSQVAGRLATEAFF. As DNA, the CDR3 is TGTGCCAGCAGCCAAGTAGCTGGGAGGCTGGCCACTGAAGCTTTCTTT.

The chain is built from TRBV2 and TRBJ1-1, with D unclear. The CDR3 sequence is 12 residues long. Germline V gene lookup returns CDR1 SNHLY and CDR2 FYNNEI. Trimming removed 6 bases at V and 5 bases at J, with 10 bases between. CDR3 sequence (DNA): TGTGCCAGCAGGGGAGTGTGGACTGAAGCTTTCTTT. It translates to CASRGVWTEAFF. The variable domain in full, with the rest retrieved from reference TRBV2 and TRBJ1-1, is EPEVTQTPSHQVTQMGQEVILRCVPISNHLYFYWYRQILGQKVEFLVSFYNNEISEKSEIFDDQFSVERPDGSNFTLKIRSTKLEDSAMYFCASRGVWTEAFFGQGTRLTVV.

The CDR3 DNA is TGTGCCAGCAGTTTATCATGGGGGCGTGGGGTAGGAGGCTACACCTTC. Its protein is CASSLSWGRGVGGYTF. J is TRBJ1-2 and V is TRBV27, with D maybe TRBD1 (6 bases). Per the germline V gene, CDR1 is MNHEY and CDR2 is SMNVEV (reference sequence). The length of the CDR3 is 16 residues. Trimming cost V 0 bases and J 8 bases, with 19 bases left between them.

The rearrangement uses TRBV19 and TRBJ2-7; possibly TRBD2 for D (6 bases). Between the trimmed V and J ends, which lost 8 bases and 6 bases, there was a span of 20 bases. The CDR3 is made up of 14 amino acids. Germline CDR1 reads LNHDA; CDR2 reads SQIVND (reference sequence). CDR3 loop: CASQTGTGETEQYF. The CDR3 nucleotides read TGTGCCAGTCAAACCGGGACTGGAGAAACCGAGCAGTACTTC.

The chain carries TRBV7-3 and TRBJ2-3; TRBD2 is a possible D gene (5 bases). The CDR3 sequence is 16 residues long. Trimming removed 5 bases at V and 5 bases at J, with 20 bases between. CDR1 SGHTA and CDR2 FQGTGA come from the germline V gene. The DNA of the CDR3 is TGTGCCAGCAGCCCACGGAGCGGAGACCTAGGAGATACGCAGTATTTT. Translation gives CASSPRSGDLGDTQYF.

This chain links TRBV11-2 with TRBJ1-2, with D tentatively TRBD1 (6 bases). Trimming pared 5 bases from V and 2 bases from J, leaving 24 bases between. Per germline, CDR1 SGHAT and CDR2 FQNNGV. This CDR3 spans 18 amino acids. The DNA of the CDR3 is TGTGCCAGCAGCCCGAGAATACAGGGTAGTCGGAGCAACTATGGCTACACCTTC. Translating it yields CASSPRIQGSRSNYGYTF.

The chain recombines TRBV5-5 with TRBJ2-7, with 11 bases identical to TRBD2. Losses at the gene ends were 6 bases for V and 0 bases for J; bases not matched to a gene: 17. The CDR3 covers 19 residues. CDR1 and CDR2 from the germline V gene are SGHKS and YYEKEE (reference sequence). DNA for the CDR3: TGTGCCAGCACCCTGGTGGCTAGCGGGAGGATCACTAACTCCTACGAGCAGTACTTC. Its protein product is CASTLVASGRITNSYEQYF.